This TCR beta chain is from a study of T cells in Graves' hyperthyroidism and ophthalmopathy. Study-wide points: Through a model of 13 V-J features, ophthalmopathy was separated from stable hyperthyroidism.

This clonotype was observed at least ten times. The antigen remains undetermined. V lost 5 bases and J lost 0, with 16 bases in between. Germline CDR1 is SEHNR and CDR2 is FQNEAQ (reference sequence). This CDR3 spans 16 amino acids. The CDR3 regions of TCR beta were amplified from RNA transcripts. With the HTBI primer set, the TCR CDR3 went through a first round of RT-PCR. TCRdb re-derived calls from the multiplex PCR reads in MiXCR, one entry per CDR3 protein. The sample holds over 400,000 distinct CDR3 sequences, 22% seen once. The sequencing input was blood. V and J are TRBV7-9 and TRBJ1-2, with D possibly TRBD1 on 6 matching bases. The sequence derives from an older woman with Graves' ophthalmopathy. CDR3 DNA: TGTGCCAGCAGCCAGGGACACCCGTTAGCTAACTATGGCTACACCTTC. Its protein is CASSQGHPLANYGYTF.